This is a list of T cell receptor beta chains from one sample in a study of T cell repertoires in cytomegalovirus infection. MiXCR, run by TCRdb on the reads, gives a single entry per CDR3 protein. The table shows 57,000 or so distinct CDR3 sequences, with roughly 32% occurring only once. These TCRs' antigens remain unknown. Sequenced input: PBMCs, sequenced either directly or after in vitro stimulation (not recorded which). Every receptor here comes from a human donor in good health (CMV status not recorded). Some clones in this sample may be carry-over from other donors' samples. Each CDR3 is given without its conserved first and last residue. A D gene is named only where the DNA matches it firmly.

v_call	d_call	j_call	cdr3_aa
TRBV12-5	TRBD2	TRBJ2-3	ASGLVLASGGFGRDTQY
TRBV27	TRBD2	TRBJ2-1	ASSVFGLGAEQF
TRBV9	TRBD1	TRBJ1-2	ASSGIGGTGVYT
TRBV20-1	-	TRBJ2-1	SASIPVINSYNEQF
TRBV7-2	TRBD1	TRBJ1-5	ASSFTGDQPQH
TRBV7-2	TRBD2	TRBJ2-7	ASSRSSGAYEQY
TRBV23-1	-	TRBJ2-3	ASSRAAHTDTQY
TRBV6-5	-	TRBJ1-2	ASSYSIGGSNYGYT
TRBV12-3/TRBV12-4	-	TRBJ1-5	ASSSGAGDISFDQPQH
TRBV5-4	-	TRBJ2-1	ASSFYPGEQF
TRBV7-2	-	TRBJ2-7	ASSYNVDGEQY
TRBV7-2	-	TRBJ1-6	ASSFAPFATPLH
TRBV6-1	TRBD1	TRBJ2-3	ASSTHGQVTDTQY
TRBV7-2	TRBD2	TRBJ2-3	ASRPTSGVGGTQY
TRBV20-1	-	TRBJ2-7	SARRIAYEQY
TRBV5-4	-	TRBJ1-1	ASSDQGIGTEAF
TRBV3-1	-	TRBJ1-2	ASSQEPRGYT
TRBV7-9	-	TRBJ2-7	ASSLFGRRSVHEQY
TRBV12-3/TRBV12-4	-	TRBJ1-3	ASTPTAFGNTIY
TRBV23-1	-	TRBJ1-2	ASSLDSVYGYT
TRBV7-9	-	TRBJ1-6	ASSSLNRDGYNSPLH